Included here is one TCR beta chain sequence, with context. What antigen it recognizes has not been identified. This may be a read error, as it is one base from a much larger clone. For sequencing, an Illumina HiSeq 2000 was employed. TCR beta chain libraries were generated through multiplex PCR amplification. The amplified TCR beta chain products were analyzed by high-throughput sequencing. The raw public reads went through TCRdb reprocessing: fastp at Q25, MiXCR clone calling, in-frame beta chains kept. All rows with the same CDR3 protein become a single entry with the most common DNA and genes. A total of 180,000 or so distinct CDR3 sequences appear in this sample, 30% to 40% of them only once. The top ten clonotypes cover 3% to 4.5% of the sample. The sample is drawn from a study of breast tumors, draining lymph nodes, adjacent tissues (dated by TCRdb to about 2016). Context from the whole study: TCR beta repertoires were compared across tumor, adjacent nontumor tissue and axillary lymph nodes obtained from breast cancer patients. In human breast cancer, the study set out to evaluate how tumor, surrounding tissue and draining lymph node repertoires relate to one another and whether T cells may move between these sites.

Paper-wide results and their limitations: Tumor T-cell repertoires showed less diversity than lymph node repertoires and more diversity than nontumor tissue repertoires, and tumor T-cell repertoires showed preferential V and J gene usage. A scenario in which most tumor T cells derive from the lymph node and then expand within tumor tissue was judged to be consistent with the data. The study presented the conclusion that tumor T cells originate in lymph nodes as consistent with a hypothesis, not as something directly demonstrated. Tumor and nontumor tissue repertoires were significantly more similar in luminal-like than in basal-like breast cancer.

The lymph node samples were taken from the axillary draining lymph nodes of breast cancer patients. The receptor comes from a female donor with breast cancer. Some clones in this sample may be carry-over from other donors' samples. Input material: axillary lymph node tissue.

DNA sequence: TGTGCCAGCTCACCGCTTGGGGGAGATGTAAATTCACCCCTCCACTTT. The translation is CASSPLGGDVNSPLHF. The rearrangement joined TRBV18 to TRBJ1-6, and the D gene may be TRBD1, 5 bases matching. Trimming takes 3 bases from V and 7 bases from J, and the germline ends sit 16 bases apart. The germline V gene specifies KGHSH as CDR1 and LQKENI as CDR2. Inclusive of the bounding cysteine and phenylalanine, the CDR3 is 16 residues long. Left in the record is the CDR3 DNA by itself, 48 bases read in frame from the first base.